These 18 T cell receptor beta chains were all obtained from the same sample, sequenced in a study of vaccination effects on CD4 cells after COVID-19 (dated by TCRdb to 2021 to 2024). Receptors were amplified or captured by the immunoSEQ multiplex PCR assay. Held by TCRdb, this immuneACCESS table contains in-frame sequences only and omits some clones. Under half of the omission traces to an unresolved V gene where checked; the cause of the rest is unknown. The sample includes around 60,000 clones, with approximately 79% observed a single time. Clones ranked in the top ten supply 2.8% of the sample. The antigens these receptors bind are not known. The ViraFEST assay stimulated PBMC with viral peptide pools and then used TCR sequencing to identify antigen-specific CD4+ T cell clonotypes by expansion. After about 9 days of culture, CD4+ T cells were isolated with the EasySep CD4+ T cell isolation kit. None of the healthy vaccine recipients had a prior SARS-CoV-2 infection, which was confirmed by nucleocapsid antibody tests that came back negative both before and after vaccination.

The sequences come from CD4+ T cells from PBMCs cultured with HCoV-NL63 spike peptides, collected before COVID-19 vaccination. The cell subset or site label of this sample denotes: HCoV-NL63 spike overlapping peptide pool stimulation. The receptors were sampled from a human donor who received a COVID-19 vaccine.

This rearrangement joins TRBV9 to TRBJ2-3; unclear D gene. The CDR3 sequence is 17 residues long. The V end lost 0 bases, the J end lost 0 bases, and 14 bases lay between the germline ends. Germline V gives CDR1 SGDLS, CDR2 YYNGEE. CDR3 DNA sequence: TGTGCCAGCAGCGTAGGATATTTGACCTGGAGCACAGATACGCAGTATTTT. It translates to CASSVGYLTWSTDTQYF.

The V and J genes are TRBV3-1 (or the pseudogene TRBV3-2) and TRBJ1-2, with TRBD1 identical over 10 bases. There are 17 residues in the CDR3. J was trimmed by 2 bases and V by 1 base; bases with no gene match: 7. Looked up from germline, CDR1 is LGHDT and CDR2 is YNNKEL (reference sequence). CDR3 coding DNA: TGTGCCAGCAGCCAAGTTTGGGGACAGGGGTCCAACTATGGCTACACCTTC. This translates into CASSQVWGQGSNYGYTF.

This clone was observed once. This chain links TRBV24-1 with TRBJ2-6; the match to TRBD1 covers 11 bases. CDR1 and CDR2 from the germline V gene are KGHDR and SFDVKD. The CDR3 is 18 residues long. V lost 1 base and J lost 1; bases outside the gene matches: 2. CDR3 protein: CATSDFGTGGSGANVLTF. The CDR3, as DNA: TGTGCCACCAGTGATTTTGGGACAGGGGGATCTGGGGCCAACGTCCTGACTTTC.

The chain recombines TRBV7-3 with TRBJ2-2; tentatively, D is TRBD1 or TRBD2 (5 bases each). The CDR3 has 16 amino acids. The V gene's germline CDR1 is SGHTA and CDR2 FQGTGA. Trimming cost V 5 bases and J 1 base, with 14 bases left between them. CDR3 amino acids: CASSSAGTKNTGELFF. The CDR3 region has the DNA TGTGCCAGCAGCAGCGCCGGGACCAAGAACACCGGGGAGCTGTTTTTT.

This clone was seen just once. This rearrangement joins TRBV6-5 to TRBJ2-1; D could derive from TRBD1 or TRBD2 (5 bases each). Trimming removed 7 bases from V and 0 bases from J, with 10 bases in between. Germline CDR1 reads MNHEY; CDR2 reads SVGAGI. The CDR3 spans 14 residues. CDR3 sequence reads: CASMRGPSYNEQFF. For the CDR3, the DNA is TGTGCCAGCATGAGGGGCCCCTCCTACAATGAGCAGTTCTTC.

V is TRBV18 and J is TRBJ1-1; D may be TRBD1 (5 bases). This CDR3 comprises 15 residues. Germline values: CDR1 KGHSH, CDR2 LQKENI. Trimming pared 3 bases from V and 4 bases from J, leaving 15 bases between. This CDR3 is CASSPSRSDSTEAFF. The CDR3 DNA is TGTGCCAGCTCACCGTCCAGATCCGACAGCACTGAAGCTTTCTTT.

This clone was seen a handful of times. The chain employs TRBV5-1 and TRBJ1-2; 8 nucleotides agree with TRBD1. V trimming: 3 bases; J trimming: 4 bases; junction bases outside the gene matches: 8. The germline CDR1 and CDR2 sequences are SGHRS and YFSETQ. The CDR3 totals 15 residues. In nucleotides, the CDR3 is TGCGCCAGCAGCTCCACCGGACAGGGAGCCTATGGCTACACCTTC. Amino acids: CASSSTGQGAYGYTF.

V usage is TRBV5-1 and J usage is TRBJ2-3, with D possibly TRBD2 on 7 matching bases. CDR1 SGHRS and CDR2 YFSETQ come from the germline V gene. Trimming shortened V by 3 bases and J by 2 bases, and 13 bases separated the two germline ends. CDR3 length equals 15 residues. As DNA, the CDR3 is TGCGCCAGCAGCTACCGGGGGGCCTTCACAGATACGCAGTATTTT. Translating gives CASSYRGAFTDTQYF. The full variable domain, with the rest looked up from reference TRBV5-1 and TRBJ2-3, is KAGVTQTPRYLIKTRGQQVTLSCSPISGHRSVSWYQQTPGQGLQFLFEYFSETQRNKGNFPGRFSGRQFSNSRSEMNVSTLELGDSALYLCASSYRGAFTDTQYFGPGTRLTVL.

This clone turned up a few times. The chain carries TRBV7-8 and TRBJ1-2; D might be TRBD1 (5 bases). Trimming took off 2 bases at V and 1 base at J, with 11 bases between the two ends. CDR1 is SGHVS and CDR2 is FQNEAQ in the germline V gene. CDR3 length: 15 residues. The CDR3 here is CASSLRTDSNYGYTF. Written as DNA, the CDR3 is TGTGCCAGCAGCTTAAGGACCGACAGTAACTATGGCTACACCTTC.

CDR3 loop: CSASLGPNYGYTF. CDR3 nucleotide sequence: TGCAGTGCTAGTCTCGGCCCGAACTATGGCTACACCTTC. V gene TRBV20-1 combines with J gene TRBJ1-2; D is unresolved. The CDR3 is 13 residues long. V lost 3 bases and J lost 2, with 10 bases in between. Germline V lookup: CDR1 DFQATT, CDR2 SNEGSKA (reference sequence).

The chain joins TRBV4-3 to TRBJ2-1, with D hard to call. Germline assignment: CDR1 LGHNA and CDR2 YSLEER. The CDR3 loop spans 12 amino acids. V was cut by 0 bases and J by 9 bases, with 6 bases left in between. The CDR3 sequence: CASSQERGEQFF. For the CDR3, the DNA is TGCGCCAGCAGCCAAGAACGCGGTGAGCAGTTCTTC.

The rearrangement joins TRBV24-1 to TRBJ1-1; D gene unclear. This CDR3 is 13 amino acids long. V lost 4 bases and J 5 bases, leaving 10 bases between the germline ends. Germline V gene data show CDR1 as KGHDR and CDR2 as SFDVKD. DNA of the CDR3: TGTGCCACCAGTGAACCAGGTAAGACTGAAGCTTTCTTT. It yields the protein CATSEPGKTEAFF.

The rearrangement uses TRBV9 and TRBJ1-6, with 7 bases matching TRBD1. This CDR3 contains 15 residues. Germline V gives CDR1 SGDLS, CDR2 YYNGEE. Germline trimming cut 6 bases from V and 4 bases from J; bases unmatched to any gene: 7. CDR3 in amino acids: CASTQTQGYNSPLHF. CDR3 coding DNA: TGTGCCAGCACGCAGACACAGGGGTATAATTCACCCCTCCACTTT.

The CDR3, as DNA: TGTGCCAGCAGTGTGGACAGTTATTCCGAGCAGTACGTC. Protein sequence: CASSVDSYSEQYV. The rearrangement uses TRBV6-6 and TRBJ2-7, with a possible D match to TRBD1 (6 bases). V gave up 5 bases and J gave up 6 bases, with 14 bases separating them. The germline V gene has CDR1 MNHNY and CDR2 SVGAGI (reference sequence). This CDR3 is 13 amino acids long.

V is TRBV18 and J is TRBJ2-5; tentatively, D is TRBD2 (6 bases). The CDR3 consists of 16 residues. With 2 bases removed from V and 5 bases from J, the gap between germline ends came to 18 bases. Germline-derived CDR1 and CDR2 are KGHSH and LQKENI. CDR3 region: CASSPGGTRLWETQYF. In DNA form, the CDR3 reads TGTGCCAGCTCACCAGGGGGGACCCGTTTGTGGGAGACCCAGTACTTC.

The chain joins TRBV5-6 to TRBJ1-5; 8 nucleotides align to TRBD1. The CDR3 is 16 amino acids. The V gene end was trimmed by 4 bases and the J gene end by 0 bases; junction bases not matched to a gene: 6. Looked up from germline, CDR1 is SGHDT and CDR2 is YYEEEE. The CDR3 DNA reads as TGTGCCAGCAGCCCAGGACAGGGACGTAGCAATCAGCCCCAGCATTTT. Its protein product is CASSPGQGRSNQPQHF.

The table lists this clone with a count of one. The CDR3 sequence: CASSLGGTGYYEQYV. The CDR3 DNA reads TGTGCCAGCAGCTTAGGTGGGACAGGGTACTACGAGCAGTACGTC. J is TRBJ2-7 and V is TRBV7-2; TRBD1 aligns across 9 bases. The J segment lost 3 bases and the V segment lost 1 base, leaving 4 bases of the junction unmatched. CDR1 and CDR2 from the germline V gene are SGHTA and FQGNSA. The CDR3 is 15 residues long.

This chain joins TRBV9 and TRBJ1-5, with unresolved D. The CDR3 consists of 14 residues. Germline CDR1 reads SGDLS; CDR2 reads YYNGEE. V lost 4 bases, J lost 7 bases, and 15 bases lay in between. This CDR3 is CASSLDLTGQPQHF. The CDR3 bases are TGTGCCAGCAGCCTCGATCTTACGGGACAGCCCCAGCATTTT.